These 31 T cell receptor beta chains originate from one sample sequenced in a study of T cell repertoires in cytomegalovirus infection. TCRdb reprocessed the reads with MiXCR, giving one entry per CDR3 protein. Altogether about 180,000 distinct CDR3 sequences are present, roughly 17% being singletons, with the ten largest covering approximately 25%. What was sequenced was CD8+ T cells from PBMCs. The receptors were sampled from a human donor in good health (CMV status not recorded). Some clones in this sample may be carry-over from other donors' samples.

This clonotype appeared a few times. The chain employs TRBV6-1 and TRBJ2-3; maybe TRBD2 (7 bases). The CDR3 runs 16 residues. Looked up from germline, CDR1 is MNHNS and CDR2 is SASEGT. The germline V and J ends were trimmed by 4 bases and 3 bases, with 17 bases remaining between them. CDR3 nucleotides: TGTGCCAGCAGTGGTCCTTGGGGGGGCGAGACAGATACGCAGTATTTT. This gives the protein CASSGPWGGETDTQYF.

This clonotype was recorded a few times. This chain connects TRBV6-2 or TRBV6-3 to TRBJ2-7, with unresolved D. CDR1 is MNHEY, CDR2 SVGEGT, per germline. V was trimmed by 4 bases and J by 2 bases, leaving 9 bases between them. This CDR3 is built from 13 residues. For the CDR3, the DNA is TGTGCCAGCAGTTCGACTGAGACCTACGAGCAGTACTTC. Translation: CASSSTETYEQYF.

This clonotype was counted between two and nine times. This rearrangement joins TRBV28 to TRBJ1-1, with a weak D call TRBD1 (6 bases). Germline assignment: CDR1 MDHEN and CDR2 SYDVKM. V lost 5 bases and J lost 3, with 19 bases in between. There are 16 residues in the CDR3. The CDR3: CASSTTGFERHTEAFF. The CDR3 DNA follows: TGTGCCAGCAGTACAACAGGGTTTGAGAGGCACACTGAAGCTTTCTTT.

This clonotype showed up many times. The chain links TRBV7-9 to TRBJ1-4; TRBD1 aligns across 7 bases. Germline V gene lookup returns CDR1 SEHNR and CDR2 FQNEAQ (reference sequence). The CDR3 length is 14 residues. With 10 bases clipped from V and 4 bases from J, the junction kept 9 bases outside the gene matches. The CDR3 protein is CAIPLDRVNEKLFF. DNA for the CDR3: TGTGCCATCCCCCTCGACAGGGTTAATGAAAAACTGTTTTTT.

The genes are TRBV6-2 or TRBV6-3 and TRBJ2-7; 7 nucleotides match TRBD1. Germline CDR1 MNHEY, CDR2 SVGEGT. The V gene end was trimmed by 4 bases and the J gene end by 4 bases; junction bases not matched to a gene: 7. CDR3 length equals 14 residues. The CDR3 sequence is CASSSSDRIYEQYF. CDR3 DNA: TGTGCCAGCAGTTCCTCGGACAGGATATACGAGCAGTACTTC.

This clonotype showed up just a few times. The V and J genes are TRBV20-1 and TRBJ2-1, with 8 bases aligning to TRBD1. CDR3 length equals 14 residues. CDR1 and CDR2 from the germline V gene are DFQATT and SNEGSKA (reference sequence). V lost 4 bases and J lost 2; bases outside the gene matches: 4. The CDR3 sequence: CSAKTGEAYNEQFF. The CDR3, as DNA: TGCAGTGCTAAGACAGGGGAGGCCTACAATGAGCAGTTCTTC.

The chain carries TRBV9 and TRBJ2-5; D not certain. V lost 3 bases and J 2 bases, leaving 14 bases between the germline ends. The CDR3 covers 15 residues. Germline V lookup: CDR1 SGDLS, CDR2 YYNGEE. The CDR3 DNA reads as TGTGCCAGCAGCGCCCCAGTTGGACCTCAAGAGACCCAGTACTTC. Protein product: CASSAPVGPQETQYF.

The chain joins TRBV6-2 or TRBV6-3 to TRBJ1-2; TRBD1 is a possible D gene (5 bases). CDR3 length equals 13 residues. V lost 0 bases and J lost 6, with 8 bases in between. Per the germline V gene, CDR1 is MNHEY and CDR2 is SVGEGT. The CDR3 protein is CASSYSTRDGYTF. The DNA for the CDR3 is TGTGCCAGCAGTTACTCGACCAGGGATGGCTACACCTTC.

This chain connects TRBV12-3 or TRBV12-4 to TRBJ2-7, with TRBD2 matching 8 bases. Unmatched junction bases numbered 6, after V lost 4 bases and J lost 1 base. This CDR3 spans 15 amino acids. The DNA for the CDR3 is TGTGCCAGCAGTTGGGCCTCGGGGGGGTCCTACGAGCAGTACTTC. It translates to CASSWASGGSYEQYF.

Ten or more counts support this clonotype. The chain couples TRBV6-6 to TRBJ2-1; D is uncertain. Between the trimmed V and J ends, which lost 2 bases and 6 bases, there was a span of 2 bases. Germline CDR1 MNHNY, CDR2 SVGAGI (reference sequence). This CDR3 comprises 11 residues. This CDR3 reads CASSYSNEQFF. The DNA of the CDR3 is TGTGCCAGCAGTTACAGCAATGAGCAGTTCTTC.

The chain uses TRBV25-1 and TRBJ1-1, with 9 bases lining up with TRBD1. Per germline, CDR1 MGHDK and CDR2 SYGVNS. J gave up 0 bases and V 5 bases, and 1 base lay outside the gene matches. This CDR3 region has 14 residues. The CDR3 region is CASSWTGVNTEAFF. The CDR3, as DNA: TGTGCCAGCAGTTGGACAGGGGTGAACACTGAAGCTTTCTTT.

This clonotype occurred a few times. V is TRBV5-6 and J is TRBJ2-2, with D possibly called TRBD1 or TRBD2 (6 bases each). Between the trimmed V and J ends, which lost 4 bases and 7 bases, there was a span of 20 bases. CDR1 is SGHDT and CDR2 is YYEEEE in the germline V gene. This CDR3 contains 16 residues. The CDR3 region is CASSLTVGGSHGELFF. CDR3 in DNA: TGTGCCAGCAGCCTAACCGTGGGGGGCAGTCACGGGGAGCTGTTTTTT.

This clonotype has just a few counts. This chain connects TRBV6-8 to TRBJ2-7; 12 bases are a match to TRBD1. This CDR3 comprises 14 residues. The V and J ends lost 6 bases and 7 bases, in that order; junction bases with no gene match: 7. Looked up from germline, CDR1 is MNHGY and CDR2 is SAAAGT. The CDR3 coding sequence is TGTGCCAGCAGCCCCGGGACAGGGGGCTGGGAGCAGTACTTC. Translated: CASSPGTGGWEQYF.

This clonotype was detected only a few times. The rearrangement joins TRBV2 to TRBJ2-1; 8 nucleotides match TRBD2. Germline loops: CDR1 SNHLY, CDR2 FYNNEI. The CDR3 has 15 amino acids. Trimming removed 10 bases from V and 6 bases from J; junction bases left unmatched: 14. The CDR3 loop is CATTPQGGGPNEQFF. CDR3 coding DNA: TGTGCCACAACCCCCCAGGGCGGGGGGCCCAATGAGCAGTTCTTC.

The chain is built from TRBV6-5 and TRBJ1-1, with unresolved D. Germline-derived CDR1 and CDR2 are MNHEY and SVGAGI. V lost 1 base and J lost 1, with 10 bases in between. The CDR3 runs to 15 residues. The DNA for the CDR3 is TGTGCCAGCAGTTACTTGCCAGACACGAACACTGAAGCTTTCTTT. Amino acid sequence: CASSYLPDTNTEAFF.

This clonotype was seen only a few times. The J gene is TRBJ2-7, the V gene TRBV10-3, with 11 positions matching TRBD1. The V and J ends lost 2 bases and 4 bases, in that order; junction bases with no gene match: 1. The CDR3 contains 14 residues. Germline assignment: CDR1 ENHRY and CDR2 SYGVKD. The CDR3 region is CAISEGTGGYEQYF. The DNA for the CDR3 is TGTGCCATCAGTGAGGGGACAGGGGGGTACGAGCAGTACTTC.

The chain recombines TRBV29-1 with TRBJ2-2; D perhaps matches TRBD2 (5 bases). Trimming took 5 bases from V and 2 from J, leaving 12 bases between them. Germline V lookup: CDR1 SQVTM, CDR2 ANQGSEA. The length of the CDR3 is 14 residues. CDR3 bases: TGCAGCGTTACACCGGGGTTTAACACCGGGGAGCTGTTTTTT. This encodes CSVTPGFNTGELFF.

The V and J genes are TRBV20-1 and TRBJ2-5, with 8 bases identical to TRBD2. CDR3 length: 14 amino acids. With 0 bases clipped from V and 5 bases from J, the junction kept 5 bases outside the gene matches. The germline gives CDR1 DFQATT, CDR2 SNEGSKA (reference sequence). CDR3 sequence reads: CSARDLAGRETQYF. CDR3 sequence (DNA): TGCAGTGCTAGAGATTTAGCGGGGAGGGAGACCCAGTACTTC.

V gene TRBV12-3 or TRBV12-4 combines with J gene TRBJ2-1, with 8 bases matching TRBD1. The CDR3 has 13 amino acids. Losses at the gene ends were 6 bases for V and 7 bases for J; bases not matched to a gene: 5. The CDR3 here is CASRQTGANEQFF. The CDR3 region has the DNA TGTGCCAGCAGACAGACAGGGGCGAATGAGCAGTTCTTC.

The genes are TRBV6-5 and TRBJ2-3; D not certain. V lost 6 bases and J lost 2, with 12 bases in between. From germline, CDR1 is MNHEY and CDR2 SVGAGI. The CDR3 is 14 residues long. CDR3: CASRTFHATDTQYF. CDR3 in DNA: TGTGCCAGCAGGACTTTTCATGCCACAGATACGCAGTATTTT.

This clonotype was observed a handful of times. The V call is TRBV27, the J call TRBJ2-7, with D hard to call. There are 16 residues in the CDR3. With 6 bases removed from V and 3 bases from J, the gap between germline ends came to 21 bases. Germline V gene data show CDR1 as MNHEY and CDR2 as SMNVEV (reference sequence). In DNA form, the CDR3 reads TGTGCCAGCAGCGGTACAGATCAGGCGACACGCTACGAGCAGTACTTC. It codes for CASSGTDQATRYEQYF.

The genes are TRBV29-1 and TRBJ2-7, with D perhaps matching TRBD1 (5 bases). The V end was cut by 3 bases, the J end by 4 bases, with 13 bases between. This CDR3 region has 13 residues. The germline gives CDR1 SQVTM, CDR2 ANQGSEA. The CDR3 DNA reads as TGCAGCGTTGATCAGGGATCCCCGTACGAGCAGTACTTC. Its protein product is CSVDQGSPYEQYF.

This clonotype was seen a handful of times. The chain is built from TRBV7-9 and TRBJ1-2; D may be TRBD1 (6 bases). The V end was cut by 5 bases, the J end by 3 bases, with 22 bases between. The CDR3 covers 17 residues. Looked up from germline, CDR1 is SEHNR and CDR2 is FQNEAQ (reference sequence). CDR3: CASSRRGGGEGDYGYTF. For the CDR3, the DNA is TGTGCCAGCAGCCGACGGGGAGGGGGGGAAGGAGACTATGGCTACACCTTC. The full variable domain, rest sourced from reference TRBV7-9 and TRBJ1-2, is DTGVSQNPRHKITKRGQNVTFRCDPISEHNRLYWYRQTLGQGPEFLTYFQNEAQLEKSRLLSDRFSAERPKGSFSTLEIQRTEQGDSAMYLCASSRRGGGEGDYGYTFGSGTRLTVV.

This sequence joins TRBV28 and TRBJ2-7; no reliable D call. CDR3 length: 16 residues. Trimming shortened V by 2 bases and J by 2 bases, and 16 bases separated the two germline ends. The germline V gene encodes CDR1 MDHEN and CDR2 SYDVKM. Here the CDR3 DNA reads TGTGCCAGCAGTTTAGGCCGTGCAGACCCCCCCTACGAGCAGTACTTC. This translates into CASSLGRADPPYEQYF.

This clonotype was seen more than once but under ten times. V gene TRBV6-6 combines with J gene TRBJ1-1, with D maybe TRBD1 (5 bases). The germline gives CDR1 MNHNY, CDR2 SVGAGI (reference sequence). V lost 0 bases to trimming and J lost 0 bases, with 8 bases between them. The CDR3 has 15 residues. The chain's CDR3 is CASSYSGTVNTEAFF. CDR3 in DNA: TGTGCCAGCAGTTACTCGGGGACGGTGAACACTGAAGCTTTCTTT.

This chain connects TRBV28 to TRBJ1-1; tentative D call: TRBD1 (6 bases). Germline V gene data show CDR1 as MDHEN and CDR2 as SYDVKM. The CDR3 length is 13 residues. The V and J ends lost 5 bases and 7 bases respectively, with 14 bases between them. The CDR3 DNA reads as TGTGCCAGCAGTATCCCACAGGGATATGAAGCTTTCTTT. This sequence encodes CASSIPQGYEAFF.

This clonotype has a handful of counts. The chain couples TRBV7-9 to TRBJ2-1; 7 nucleotides match TRBD1. The CDR3 covers 15 residues. Unmatched junction bases numbered 6, after V lost 5 bases and J lost 2 bases. Per the germline V gene, CDR1 is SEHNR and CDR2 is FQNEAQ (reference sequence). The CDR3 loop is CASSQRDRTYNEQFF. The CDR3 nucleotides are TGTGCCAGCAGCCAACGGGACAGAACCTACAATGAGCAGTTCTTC.

CDR3 amino acids: CASSSDMDGMNTEAFF. The DNA of the CDR3 is TGTGCCAGCAGCTCAGATATGGACGGAATGAACACTGAAGCTTTCTTT. This rearrangement joins TRBV7-9 to TRBJ1-1; D is ambiguous. Germline assignment: CDR1 SEHNR and CDR2 FQNEAQ (reference sequence). The CDR3 has 16 residues. With 4 bases removed from V and 0 bases from J, the gap between germline ends came to 15 bases.

This clonotype appeared many times. This rearrangement joins TRBV7-6 to TRBJ2-5; D ambiguous. Per the germline V gene, CDR1 is SGHVS and CDR2 is FNYEAQ. V was trimmed by 1 base and J by 5 bases, leaving 5 bases between them. CDR3 length equals 12 residues. The CDR3 is CASSLGAETQYF. The DNA of the CDR3 is TGTGCCAGCAGCTTAGGGGCCGAGACCCAGTACTTC. The complete variable domain, with remaining parts taken from reference TRBV7-6 and TRBJ2-5, reads GAGVSQSPRYKVTKRGQDVALRCDPISGHVSLYWYRQALGQGPEFLTYFNYEAQQDKSGLPNDRFSAERPEGSISTLTIQRTEQRDSAMYRCASSLGAETQYFGPGTRLLVL.

Only a few counts were recorded for this clonotype. The rearrangement links TRBV29-1 to TRBJ1-2; D possibly corresponds to TRBD1 (5 bases). The CDR3 has 15 residues. V shed 3 bases and J shed 1 base, with 15 bases lying between them. Germline lookup yields CDR1 SQVTM and CDR2 ANQGSEA. CDR3 loop: CSVEVPGPFNYGYTF. The CDR3 nucleotides are TGCAGCGTTGAGGTGCCAGGGCCCTTTAACTATGGCTACACCTTC. The complete variable domain, with remaining parts taken from reference TRBV29-1 and TRBJ1-2, reads SAVISQKPSRDICQRGTSLTIQCQVDSQVTMMFWYRQQPGQSLTLIATANQGSEATYESGFVIDKFPISRPNLTFSTLTVSNMSPEDSSIYLCSVEVPGPFNYGYTFGSGTRLTVV.

The table lists this clonotype with a few counts. The chain links TRBV20-1 to TRBJ1-1; D gene ambiguous. Germline CDR1 DFQATT, CDR2 SNEGSKA (reference sequence). The V gene lost 3 bases and the J gene lost 0 bases, with 17 bases spanning the gap. CDR3 length: 16 amino acids. CDR3 coding DNA: TGCAGTGCTAGTAGTCCCGATCTACCGGTGAACACTGAAGCTTTCTTT. It translates to CSASSPDLPVNTEAFF.